Below, 15 T cell receptor beta chains from the same sample are listed, as sequenced in a study of blood T cells in healthy people across ages (dated by TCRdb to between 2014 and 2017). The receptor library was made with 5' RACE. A second about 7 to 11 cycle PCR used a sample-barcoded 5' primer and a J-beta primer mix. TCRdb reworked the public reads: Q25 trimming with fastp, MiXCR clone assembly, productive beta chains retained. For every CDR3 protein sequence, its rows merge into one entry that carries the most common genes and DNA. Here the sample has 1.5 million to 2 million distinct CDR3 sequences; around 40% occur a single time. 20% to 25% of the sample is held by the ten biggest clonotypes. What was sequenced was blood. Every receptor here comes from a human donor in good health.

This clonotype was observed a handful of times. V usage is TRBV7-2 and J usage is TRBJ2-5; 8 bases align to TRBD2. V shed 1 base, J shed 5 bases, and the junction held 6 bases outside the gene matches. Germline V gene data show CDR1 as SGHTA and CDR2 as FQGNSA. The CDR3 covers 15 residues. The CDR3, as DNA: TGTGCCAGCAGCTTAGTCGGGGGGGCACGGGAGACCCAGTACTTC. Its protein product is CASSLVGGARETQYF. Combining the CDR3 with reference TRBV7-2 and TRBJ2-5 gives the whole variable domain GAGVSQSPSNKVTEKGKDVELRCDPISGHTALYWYRQSLGQGLEFLIYFQGNSAPDKSGLPSDRFSAERTGGSVSTLTIQRTQQEDSAVYLCASSLVGGARETQYFGPGTRLLVL.

The chain employs TRBV10-3 and TRBJ2-2; perhaps D is TRBD1 or TRBD2 (5 bases each). CDR1 is ENHRY and CDR2 is SYGVKD in the germline V gene. Trimming stripped 4 bases from V and 2 bases from J, with 8 bases between. CDR3 length equals 14 residues. CDR3 in amino acids: CAISGDPNTGELFF. As DNA, the CDR3 is TGTGCCATCAGTGGGGACCCAAACACCGGGGAGCTGTTTTTT.

The chain joins TRBV5-5 to TRBJ2-1; TRBD2 matches at 10 bases. The V gene's germline CDR1 is SGHKS and CDR2 YYEKEE (reference sequence). Trimming removed 3 bases from V and 6 bases from J; junction bases left unmatched: 6. This CDR3 comprises 15 residues. The CDR3 sequence: CASSSGLAAGNEQFF. CDR3 nucleotides: TGTGCCAGCAGCTCTGGACTAGCGGCCGGCAATGAGCAGTTCTTC.

V and J are TRBV20-1 and TRBJ1-2; D gene ambiguous. Trimming took 1 base from V and 4 from J, leaving 4 bases between them. The CDR3 contains 11 residues. Germline lookup yields CDR1 DFQATT and CDR2 SNEGSKA (reference sequence). As DNA, the CDR3 is TGCAGTGCTAGAGCATCCTATGGCTACACCTTC. It is translated as CSARASYGYTF.

V gene TRBV5-1 combines with J gene TRBJ1-1, with 10 bases that match TRBD1. The CDR3 has 14 residues. V shed 7 bases and J 1 base; nucleotides not matched to a gene: 4. Germline CDR1 and CDR2: SGHRS and YFSETQ. The CDR3 loop reads CASDRGLGNTEAFF. In nucleotides, the CDR3 is TGCGCCAGCGACAGGGGGCTCGGGAACACTGAAGCTTTCTTT.

This clonotype showed up just a few times. The DNA of the CDR3 is TGTGCCAGCAGTTTTAGGCTCGCTGGTGGGGCCAACGTCCTGACTTTC. Translated: CASSFRLAGGANVLTF. The chain employs TRBV12-3 or TRBV12-4 and TRBJ2-6; no clear D gene. CDR3 length: 16 residues. Trimming pared 3 bases from V and 3 bases from J, leaving 12 bases between.

This rearrangement joins TRBV7-6 to TRBJ2-4; 7 bases are shared with TRBD1. This CDR3 has 12 residues. The junction had 13 bases not matched to a gene; V was cut back by 8 bases and J by 15 bases. Germline V gene sequence: CDR1 SGHVS, CDR2 FNYEAQ. In DNA, the CDR3 is TGTGCCAGCCCCAGGGGGTACCACGAGCGGTACTTC. Translated, it gives CASPRGYHERYF.

The count of this clonotype is one. This sequence joins TRBV2 and TRBJ2-2; D not resolved. Germline values: CDR1 SNHLY, CDR2 FYNNEI. The V end was cut by 9 bases, the J end by 7 bases, with 12 bases between. CDR3 length equals 12 residues. Here the CDR3 reads CASWAGGGELFF. The CDR3 nucleotides read TGTGCCAGTTGGGCTGGTGGCGGGGAGCTGTTTTTT. Complete variable domain (other parts from reference TRBV2 and TRBJ2-2): EPEVTQTPSHQVTQMGQEVILRCVPISNHLYFYWYRQILGQKVEFLVSFYNNEISEKSEIFDDQFSVERPDGSNFTLKIRSTKLEDSAMYFCASWAGGGELFFGEGSRLTVL.

This chain links TRBV7-9 with TRBJ2-7, with a weak D call TRBD2 (5 bases). V lost 8 bases and J lost 7, with 18 bases in between. The CDR3 is 13 residues long. Per germline, CDR1 SEHNR and CDR2 FQNEAQ (reference sequence). CDR3 coding DNA: TGTGCCAGCCAAACGACGACCCGGGGAGAGCAGTACTTC. Its translation: CASQTTTRGEQYF.

The rearrangement uses TRBV27 and TRBJ2-2, with TRBD1 matching over 9 bases. The CDR3 consists of 16 residues. Germline V lookup: CDR1 MNHEY, CDR2 SMNVEV (reference sequence). The ends lost 6 bases at V and 4 bases at J; junction bases unmatched: 9. The CDR3 DNA is TGTGCCAGCAGCCTTAAGGACAGGGGCTCCACCGGGGAGCTGTTTTTT. As protein: CASSLKDRGSTGELFF.

Details on this clonotype: At one end, the junction sequence differs from germline, possibly due to a read error. J is TRBJ2-1 and V is TRBV15; 10 bases fit TRBD1. Germline V gene sequence: CDR1 LNHNV, CDR2 YYDKDF (reference sequence). The CDR3 extends over 16 amino acids. The CDR3 protein is CAASRARTGGFNEQFF. The CDR3 coding sequence is TGTGCCGCCAGCAGAGCAAGGACAGGGGGTTTCAATGAGCAGTTCTTC.

This clonotype was detected a few times. The chain uses TRBV7-9 and TRBJ2-5; 7 bases line up with TRBD1. The CDR3 is 13 residues long. Germline CDR1 is SEHNR and CDR2 is FQNEAQ (reference sequence). The ends lost 3 bases at V and 7 bases at J; junction bases unmatched: 5. The DNA for the CDR3 is TGTGCCAGCAGCTTGACAGGGCGCGGGACCCAGTACTTC. It encodes CASSLTGRGTQYF.

The chain joins TRBV7-9 to TRBJ2-1, with a tentative D call TRBD1 (6 bases). Trimming removed 3 bases at V and 9 bases at J, with 18 bases between. The CDR3 runs 15 residues. CDR1 and CDR2 from the germline V gene are SEHNR and FQNEAQ (reference sequence). CDR3 residues: CASSFREGQLIEQFF. The CDR3 region has the DNA TGTGCCAGCAGCTTTCGAGAAGGACAGTTGATTGAGCAGTTCTTC.

This clonotype appeared a few times. The V call is TRBV29-1, the J call TRBJ1-1; D is perhaps TRBD1 (5 bases). Trimming removed 3 bases from V and 1 base from J, with 15 bases in between. Per germline, CDR1 SQVTM and CDR2 ANQGSEA. The length of the CDR3 is 15 residues. The CDR3 DNA follows: TGCAGCGTTGATGGGCCCAGGGACGGGAACACTGAAGCTTTCTTT. Translating it yields CSVDGPRDGNTEAFF.

This clonotype was picked up a small number of times. The genes are TRBV4-3 and TRBJ2-3, with TRBD1 matching 8 bases. There are 15 residues in the CDR3. In germline, CDR1 is LGHNA, CDR2 YSLEER. Trimming cost V 0 bases and J 4 bases; bases outside gene matches: 3. The CDR3 nucleotides are TGCGCCAGCAGCCAAGAATCACAGGGGGCAGATACGCAGTATTTT. Translating gives CASSQESQGADTQYF.